This TCR beta chain emerged from a study of cytotoxic CD8 clonotypes in ibrutinib-treated CLL. Study-wide results and limits: In sustained-remission versus progressing patients, sampling times differed. The study found baseline clonality above age-matched healthy donors, tracking circulating CD8+ T-cell counts. Among the clonotypes, public ones were uncommon and contracted or held stable on treatment.

The CDR3 covers 14 residues. V shed 0 bases and J 9 bases; nucleotides not matched to a gene: 4. Germline V gene sequence: CDR1 SGHTA, CDR2 FQGTGA. As regards this clone: Antigen unknown.

The protocol was immunoSEQ multiplex PCR, while the TCRdb copy is restricted to in-frame clones and leaves out a portion. The data show roughly 250,000 clones, roughly 70% seen once. The chain is built from TRBV7-3 and TRBJ2-1, with 8 bases matching TRBD1. This TCR came from a human donor with chronic lymphocytic leukemia. This sample comprised PBMCs, obtained after 24 months of ibrutinib treatment. The CDR3 DNA is TGTGCCAGCAGCTTAACGCAGGGGGCTCTTGAGCAGTTCTTC. Amino acids: CASSLTQGALEQFF.